This record concerns one T cell receptor beta chain sequence. The data are from a study of shared clonotypes between healthy human individuals. Profiling relied on immunoSEQ multiplex PCR, and the TCRdb table lists in-frame clones only, not all of them. The sample holds a few million clones, around 95% seen once. V was cut by 4 bases and J by 0 bases, with 9 bases left in between. The CDR3 covers 14 residues. Germline CDR1 and CDR2: ENHRY and SYGVKD. This TCR derives from a man younger than 30 in good health. This sequence joins TRBV10-3 and TRBJ1-1; perhaps TRBD1 as D (6 bases). Sequenced sample: naive CD4+ T cells sorted from blood. Described subset: CD45RA+ positively selected. The CDR3 sequence: CAISAGGLNTEAFF. CDR3 nucleotides: TGTGCCATCAGTGCTGGGGGCCTGAACACTGAAGCTTTCTTT.